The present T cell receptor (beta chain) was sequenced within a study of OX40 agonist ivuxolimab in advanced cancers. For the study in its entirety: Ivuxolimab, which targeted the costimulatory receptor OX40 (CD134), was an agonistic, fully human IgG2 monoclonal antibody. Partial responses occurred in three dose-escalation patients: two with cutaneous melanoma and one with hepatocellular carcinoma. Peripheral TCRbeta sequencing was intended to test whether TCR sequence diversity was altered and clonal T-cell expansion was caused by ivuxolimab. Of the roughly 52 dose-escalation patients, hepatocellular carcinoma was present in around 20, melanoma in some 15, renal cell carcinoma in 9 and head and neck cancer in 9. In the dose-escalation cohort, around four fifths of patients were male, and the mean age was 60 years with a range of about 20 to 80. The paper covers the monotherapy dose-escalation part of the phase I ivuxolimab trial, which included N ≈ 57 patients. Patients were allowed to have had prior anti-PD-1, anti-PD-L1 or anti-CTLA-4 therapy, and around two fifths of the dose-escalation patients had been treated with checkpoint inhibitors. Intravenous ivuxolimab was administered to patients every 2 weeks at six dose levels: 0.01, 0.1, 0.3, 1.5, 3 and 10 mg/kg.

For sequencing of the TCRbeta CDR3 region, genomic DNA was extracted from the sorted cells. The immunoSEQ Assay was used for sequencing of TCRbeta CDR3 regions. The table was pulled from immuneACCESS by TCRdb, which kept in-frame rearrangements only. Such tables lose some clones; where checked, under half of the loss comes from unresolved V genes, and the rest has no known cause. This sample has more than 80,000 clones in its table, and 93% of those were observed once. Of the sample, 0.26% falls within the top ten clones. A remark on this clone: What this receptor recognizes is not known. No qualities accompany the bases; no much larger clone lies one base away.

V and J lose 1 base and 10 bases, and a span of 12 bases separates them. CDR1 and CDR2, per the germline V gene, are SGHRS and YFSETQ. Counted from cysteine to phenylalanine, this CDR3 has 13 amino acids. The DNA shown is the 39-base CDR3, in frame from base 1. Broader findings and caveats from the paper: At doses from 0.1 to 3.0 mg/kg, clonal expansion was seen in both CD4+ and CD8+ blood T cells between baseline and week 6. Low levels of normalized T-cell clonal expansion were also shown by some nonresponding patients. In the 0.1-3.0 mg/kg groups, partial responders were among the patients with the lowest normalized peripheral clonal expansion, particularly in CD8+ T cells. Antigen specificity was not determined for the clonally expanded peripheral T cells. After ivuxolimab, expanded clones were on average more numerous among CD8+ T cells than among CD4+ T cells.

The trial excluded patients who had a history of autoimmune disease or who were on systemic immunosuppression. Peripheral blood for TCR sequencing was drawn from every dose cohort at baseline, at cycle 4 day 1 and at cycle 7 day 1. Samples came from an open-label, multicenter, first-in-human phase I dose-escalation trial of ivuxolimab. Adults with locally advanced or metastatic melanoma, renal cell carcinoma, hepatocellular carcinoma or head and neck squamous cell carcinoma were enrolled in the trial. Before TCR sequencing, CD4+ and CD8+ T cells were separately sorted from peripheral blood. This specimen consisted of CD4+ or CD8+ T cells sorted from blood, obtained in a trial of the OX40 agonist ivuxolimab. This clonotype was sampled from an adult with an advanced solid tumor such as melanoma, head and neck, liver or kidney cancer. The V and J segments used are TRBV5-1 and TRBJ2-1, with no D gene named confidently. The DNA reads TGCGCCAGCAGCTTGACGGCTTCGGAGGAGCAGTTCTTC. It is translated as CASSLTASEEQFF.